This T cell receptor (beta chain) was sequenced during a study of T cells in Graves' hyperthyroidism and ophthalmopathy. Overall study results and limits: Blood samples included most of the expanded thyroid clonotypes exceeding 0.001. Ophthalmopathy, which appeared later, was predicted by the model a median approximately six months before onset.

This CDR3 spans 13 amino acids. CDR1 and CDR2 from the germline V gene are SEHNR and FQNEAQ (reference sequence). The V gene end was trimmed by 4 bases and the J gene end by 9 bases; junction bases not matched to a gene: 7. Patients having uncontrolled infection, another autoimmune disease, pregnancy or lactation were not included. Thyroid ultrasound and orbital computed tomography, with clinical symptoms and serum thyroxine and TRAb, informed diagnoses. Turning to this clonotype: Its specificity is not known.

Authors of the study amplified TCR beta CDR3 regions from RNA transcripts. The HTBI primer set drove a first-round RT-PCR of the TCR CDR3. TCRdb re-called the multiplex PCR reads with MiXCR, one entry per CDR3 protein. The profile shows about 500,000 distinct CDR3 sequences, around 16% of them singletons. This TCR was sampled from a woman aged 25 to 45 with Graves' ophthalmopathy. The sequencing sample was made of blood. The chain has TRBV7-9 and TRBJ1-2, with TRBD1 matching 8 bases. The CDR3 sequence is CASSSRTGRSYTF. CDR3 bases: TGTGCCAGCAGCTCAAGGACAGGGAGGAGCTACACCTTC.